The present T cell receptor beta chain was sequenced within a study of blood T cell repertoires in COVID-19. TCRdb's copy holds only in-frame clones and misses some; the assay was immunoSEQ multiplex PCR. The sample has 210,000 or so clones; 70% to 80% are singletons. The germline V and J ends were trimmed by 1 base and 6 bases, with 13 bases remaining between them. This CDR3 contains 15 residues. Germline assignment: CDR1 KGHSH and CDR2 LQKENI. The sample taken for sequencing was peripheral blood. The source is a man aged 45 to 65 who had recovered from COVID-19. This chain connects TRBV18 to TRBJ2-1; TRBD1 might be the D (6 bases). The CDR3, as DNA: TGTGCCAGCTCACCACGGTACAGGGCTGGCAATGAGCAGTTCTTC. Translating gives CASSPRYRAGNEQFF.